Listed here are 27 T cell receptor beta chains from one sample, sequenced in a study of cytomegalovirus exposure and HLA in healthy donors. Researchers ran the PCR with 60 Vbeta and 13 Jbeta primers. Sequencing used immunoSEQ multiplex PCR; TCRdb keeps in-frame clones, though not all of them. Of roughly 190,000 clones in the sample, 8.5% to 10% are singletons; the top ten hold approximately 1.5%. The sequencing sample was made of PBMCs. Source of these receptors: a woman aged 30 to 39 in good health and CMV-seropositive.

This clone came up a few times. CDR3 residues: CASSLGTARKWYF. CDR3 nucleotides: TGTGCCAGCAGCTTAGGGACAGCCCGAAAATGGTACTTC. This chain uses TRBV7-9 with TRBJ2-7; D is possibly TRBD1 (6 bases). V lost 1 base, J lost 12 bases, and 16 bases lay in between. This CDR3 spans 13 amino acids. In germline, CDR1 is SEHNR, CDR2 FQNEAQ (reference sequence).

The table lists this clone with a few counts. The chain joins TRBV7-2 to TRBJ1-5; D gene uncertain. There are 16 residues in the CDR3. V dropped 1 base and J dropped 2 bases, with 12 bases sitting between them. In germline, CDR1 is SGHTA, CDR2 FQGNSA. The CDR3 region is CASSLVRAGGNQPQHF. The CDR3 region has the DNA TGTGCCAGCAGCTTAGTCCGAGCCGGAGGCAATCAGCCCCAGCATTTT.

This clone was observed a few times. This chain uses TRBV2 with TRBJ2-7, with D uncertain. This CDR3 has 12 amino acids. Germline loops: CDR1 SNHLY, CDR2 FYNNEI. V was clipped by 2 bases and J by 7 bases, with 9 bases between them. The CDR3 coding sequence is TGTGCCAGCAGTGAAAACTCTCGGGAGCAGTACTTC. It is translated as CASSENSREQYF.

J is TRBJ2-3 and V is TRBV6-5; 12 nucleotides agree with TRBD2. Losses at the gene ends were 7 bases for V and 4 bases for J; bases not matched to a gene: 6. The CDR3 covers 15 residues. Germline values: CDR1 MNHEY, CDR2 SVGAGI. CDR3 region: CASTPSGRAPDTQYF. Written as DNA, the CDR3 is TGTGCCAGCACCCCTAGCGGGAGGGCCCCAGATACGCAGTATTTT.

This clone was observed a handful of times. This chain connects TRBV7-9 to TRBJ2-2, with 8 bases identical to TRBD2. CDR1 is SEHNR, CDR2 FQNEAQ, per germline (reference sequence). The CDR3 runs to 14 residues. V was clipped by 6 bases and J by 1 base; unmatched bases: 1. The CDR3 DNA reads TGTGCCAGCAGACTAGCGGAGAACACCGGGGAGCTGTTTTTT. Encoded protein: CASRLAENTGELFF.

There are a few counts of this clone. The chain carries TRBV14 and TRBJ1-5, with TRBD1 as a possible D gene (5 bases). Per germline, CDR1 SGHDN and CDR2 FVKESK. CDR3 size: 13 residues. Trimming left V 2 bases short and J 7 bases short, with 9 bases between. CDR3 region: CASSQFSGQPQHF. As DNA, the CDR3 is TGTGCCAGCAGCCAATTTTCAGGGCAGCCCCAGCATTTT.

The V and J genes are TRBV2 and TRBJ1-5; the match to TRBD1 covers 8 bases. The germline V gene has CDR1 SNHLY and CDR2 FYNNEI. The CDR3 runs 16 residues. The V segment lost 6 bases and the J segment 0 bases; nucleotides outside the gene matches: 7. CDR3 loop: CASSDRGQYSNQPQHF. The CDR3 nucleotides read TGTGCCAGCAGCGACAGGGGTCAATATAGCAATCAGCCCCAGCATTTT.

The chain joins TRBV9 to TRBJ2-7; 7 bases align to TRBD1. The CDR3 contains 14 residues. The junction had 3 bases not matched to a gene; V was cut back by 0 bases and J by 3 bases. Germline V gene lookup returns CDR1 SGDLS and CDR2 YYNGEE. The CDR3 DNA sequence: TGTGCCAGCAGCGTAGAAGCAGGGGGCTACGAGCAGTACTTC. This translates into CASSVEAGGYEQYF.

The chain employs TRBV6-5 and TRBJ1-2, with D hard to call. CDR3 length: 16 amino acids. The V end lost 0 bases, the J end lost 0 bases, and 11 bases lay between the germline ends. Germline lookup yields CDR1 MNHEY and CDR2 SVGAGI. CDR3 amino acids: CASSYSAATTNYGYTF. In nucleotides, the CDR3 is TGTGCCAGCAGTTACTCTGCAGCGACCACTAACTATGGCTACACCTTC.

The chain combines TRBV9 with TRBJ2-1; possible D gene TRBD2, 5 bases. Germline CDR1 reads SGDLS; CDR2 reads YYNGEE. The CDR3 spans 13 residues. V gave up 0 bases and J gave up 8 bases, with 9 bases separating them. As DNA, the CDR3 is TGTGCCAGCAGCGTAGGACTACCGGATGAGCAGTTCTTC. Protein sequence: CASSVGLPDEQFF.

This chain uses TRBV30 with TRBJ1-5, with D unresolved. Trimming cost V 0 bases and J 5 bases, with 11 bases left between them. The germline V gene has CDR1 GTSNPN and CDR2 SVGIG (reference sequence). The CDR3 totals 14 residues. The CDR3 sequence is CAWSVSGLDQPQHF. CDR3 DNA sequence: TGTGCCTGGAGTGTTTCAGGCTTGGATCAGCCCCAGCATTTT.

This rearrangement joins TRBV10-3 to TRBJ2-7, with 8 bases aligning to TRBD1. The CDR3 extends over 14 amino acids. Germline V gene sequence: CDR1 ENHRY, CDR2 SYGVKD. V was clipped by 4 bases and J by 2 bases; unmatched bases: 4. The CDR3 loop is CAISVQGAAYEQYF. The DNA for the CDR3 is TGTGCCATCAGTGTCCAGGGGGCAGCCTACGAGCAGTACTTC.

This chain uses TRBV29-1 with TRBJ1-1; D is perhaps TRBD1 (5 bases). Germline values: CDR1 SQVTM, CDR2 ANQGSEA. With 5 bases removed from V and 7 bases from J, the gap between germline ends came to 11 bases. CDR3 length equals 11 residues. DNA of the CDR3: TGCAGCGTTCGACAGTGGGGTGAAGCTTTCTTT. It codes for CSVRQWGEAFF. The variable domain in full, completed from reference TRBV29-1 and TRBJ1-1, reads SAVISQKPSRDICQRGTSLTIQCQVDSQVTMMFWYRQQPGQSLTLIATANQGSEATYESGFVIDKFPISRPNLTFSTLTVSNMSPEDSSIYLCSVRQWGEAFFGQGTRLTVV.

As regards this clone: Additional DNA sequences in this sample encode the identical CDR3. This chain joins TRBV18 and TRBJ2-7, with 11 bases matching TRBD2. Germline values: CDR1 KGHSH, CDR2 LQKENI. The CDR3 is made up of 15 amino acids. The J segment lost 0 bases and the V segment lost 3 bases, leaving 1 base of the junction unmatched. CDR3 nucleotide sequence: TGTGCCAGCTCACCGGGACTAGCGGACTCCTACGAGCAGTACTTC. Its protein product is CASSPGLADSYEQYF.

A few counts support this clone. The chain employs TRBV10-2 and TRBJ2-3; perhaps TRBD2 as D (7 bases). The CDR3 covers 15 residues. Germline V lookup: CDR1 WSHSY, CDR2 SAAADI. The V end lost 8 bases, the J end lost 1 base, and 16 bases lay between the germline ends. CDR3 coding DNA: TGCGCCAGCCACCAGGCGGGGGCCGGCACAGATACGCAGTATTTT. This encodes CASHQAGAGTDTQYF.

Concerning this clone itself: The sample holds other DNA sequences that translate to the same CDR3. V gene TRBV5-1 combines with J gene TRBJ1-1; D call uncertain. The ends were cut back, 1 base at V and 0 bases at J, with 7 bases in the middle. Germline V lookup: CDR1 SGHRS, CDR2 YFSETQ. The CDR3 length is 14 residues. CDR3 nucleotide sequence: TGCGCCAGCAGCTTGTCGCAGGTGAACACTGAAGCTTTCTTT. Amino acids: CASSLSQVNTEAFF.

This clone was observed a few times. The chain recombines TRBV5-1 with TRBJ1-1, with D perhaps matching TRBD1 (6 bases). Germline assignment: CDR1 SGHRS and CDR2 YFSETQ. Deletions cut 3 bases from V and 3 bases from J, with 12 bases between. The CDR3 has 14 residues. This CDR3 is CASSSQGKDTEAFF. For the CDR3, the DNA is TGCGCCAGCAGCTCACAGGGTAAAGACACTGAAGCTTTCTTT.

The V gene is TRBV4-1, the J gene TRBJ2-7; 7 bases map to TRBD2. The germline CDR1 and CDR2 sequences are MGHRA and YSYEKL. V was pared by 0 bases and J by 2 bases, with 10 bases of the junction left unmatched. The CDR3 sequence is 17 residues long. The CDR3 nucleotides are TGCGCCAGCAGCCAAGATCCCGCCGCGGGAGCGGCCTACGAGCAGTACTTC. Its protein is CASSQDPAAGAAYEQYF.

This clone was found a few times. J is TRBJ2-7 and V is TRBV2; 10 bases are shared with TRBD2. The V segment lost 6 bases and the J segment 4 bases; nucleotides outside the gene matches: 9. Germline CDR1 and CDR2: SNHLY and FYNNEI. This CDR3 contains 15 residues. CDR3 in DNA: TGTGCCAGCAGCCCCTCTAGCGGGGGACTTTACGAGCAGTACTTC. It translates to CASSPSSGGLYEQYF.

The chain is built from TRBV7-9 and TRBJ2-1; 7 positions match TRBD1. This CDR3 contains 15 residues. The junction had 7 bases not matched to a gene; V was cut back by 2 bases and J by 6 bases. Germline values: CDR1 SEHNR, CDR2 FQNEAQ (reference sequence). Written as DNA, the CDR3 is TGTGCCAGCAGCTTACACGGACAGGTTAGCAATGAGCAGTTCTTC. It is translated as CASSLHGQVSNEQFF.

Here the CDR3 DNA reads TGCGCCAGCAGCTCTAGCGGGAGCTCCTACAATGAGCAGTTCTTC. The encoded protein is CASSSSGSSYNEQFF. The V and J genes are TRBV4-1 and TRBJ2-1; 10 positions agree with TRBD2. The CDR3 runs to 15 residues. With V trimmed by 5 bases and J by 0 bases, 1 base remained unmatched. Germline CDR1 and CDR2: MGHRA and YSYEKL.

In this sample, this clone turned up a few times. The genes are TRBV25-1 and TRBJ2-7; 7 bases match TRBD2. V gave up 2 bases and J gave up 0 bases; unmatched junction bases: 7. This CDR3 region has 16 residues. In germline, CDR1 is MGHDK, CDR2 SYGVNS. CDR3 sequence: CASSESGASGSYEQYF. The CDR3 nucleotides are TGTGCCAGCAGTGAAAGCGGAGCTAGCGGCTCCTACGAGCAGTACTTC.

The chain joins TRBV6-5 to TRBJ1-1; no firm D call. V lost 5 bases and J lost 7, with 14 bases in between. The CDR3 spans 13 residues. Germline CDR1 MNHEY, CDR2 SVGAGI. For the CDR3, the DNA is TGTGCCAGCAGTCGTCCCTCCACGCGTGAAGCTTTCTTT. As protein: CASSRPSTREAFF.

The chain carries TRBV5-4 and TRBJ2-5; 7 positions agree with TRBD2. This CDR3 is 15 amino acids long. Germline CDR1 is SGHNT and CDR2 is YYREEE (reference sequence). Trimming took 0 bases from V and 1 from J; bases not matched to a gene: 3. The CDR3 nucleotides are TGTGCCAGCAGCTTGGCTAGCGGCCTCCAAGAGACCCAGTACTTC. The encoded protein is CASSLASGLQETQYF.

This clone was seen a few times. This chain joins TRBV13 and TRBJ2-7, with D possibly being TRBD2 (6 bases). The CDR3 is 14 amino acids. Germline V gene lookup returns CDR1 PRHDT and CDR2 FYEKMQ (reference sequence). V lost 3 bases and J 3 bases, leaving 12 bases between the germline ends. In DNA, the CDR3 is TGTGCCAGCAGCTTGACTAGGGGCAGCTACGAGCAGTACTTC. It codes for CASSLTRGSYEQYF.

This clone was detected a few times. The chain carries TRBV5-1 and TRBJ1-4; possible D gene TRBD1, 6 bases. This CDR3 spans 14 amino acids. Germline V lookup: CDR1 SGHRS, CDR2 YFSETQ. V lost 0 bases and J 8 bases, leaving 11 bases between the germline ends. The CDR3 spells CASSLDRVVEKLFF. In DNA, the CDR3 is TGCGCCAGCAGCTTGGACAGGGTAGTCGAAAAACTGTTTTTT.

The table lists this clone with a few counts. Here the CDR3 reads CASSVGAGHSNQPQHF. In DNA form, the CDR3 reads TGTGCCAGCAGCGTAGGGGCAGGGCATAGCAATCAGCCCCAGCATTTT. V gene TRBV9 combines with J gene TRBJ1-5, with a possible D match to TRBD1 (5 bases). The germline V gene has CDR1 SGDLS and CDR2 YYNGEE. This CDR3 has 16 amino acids. Trimming pared 0 bases from V and 0 bases from J, leaving 10 bases between.